This T cell receptor beta chain came from a study of CD8 T cells in ankylosing spondylitis. Study results and limitations: A TCR beta motif of roughly eight highly homologous variants seemed to mark ankylosing spondylitis blood.

TCRdb ran MiXCR on the 5' RACE reads and lists one entry per CDR3 protein. This table has roughly 700,000 distinct CDR3 sequences, roughly 20% appearing once. Per germline, CDR1 DFQATT and CDR2 SNEGSKA (reference sequence). Trimming cost V 0 bases and J 7 bases; bases outside gene matches: 14. The CDR3 sequence is 16 residues long. This clonotype was seen many times. Its antigen is not known. The clonotype was recovered from a male donor with ankylosing spondylitis. The sample comprised blood, either unsorted or a sorted T cell fraction (not recorded which). The chain employs TRBV20-1 and TRBJ2-5; TRBD2 matches at 7 bases. Here the CDR3 reads CSAREPLLGVAGTQYF. For the CDR3, the DNA is TGCAGTGCTAGAGAGCCCCTCCTAGGCGTAGCGGGGACCCAGTACTTC.